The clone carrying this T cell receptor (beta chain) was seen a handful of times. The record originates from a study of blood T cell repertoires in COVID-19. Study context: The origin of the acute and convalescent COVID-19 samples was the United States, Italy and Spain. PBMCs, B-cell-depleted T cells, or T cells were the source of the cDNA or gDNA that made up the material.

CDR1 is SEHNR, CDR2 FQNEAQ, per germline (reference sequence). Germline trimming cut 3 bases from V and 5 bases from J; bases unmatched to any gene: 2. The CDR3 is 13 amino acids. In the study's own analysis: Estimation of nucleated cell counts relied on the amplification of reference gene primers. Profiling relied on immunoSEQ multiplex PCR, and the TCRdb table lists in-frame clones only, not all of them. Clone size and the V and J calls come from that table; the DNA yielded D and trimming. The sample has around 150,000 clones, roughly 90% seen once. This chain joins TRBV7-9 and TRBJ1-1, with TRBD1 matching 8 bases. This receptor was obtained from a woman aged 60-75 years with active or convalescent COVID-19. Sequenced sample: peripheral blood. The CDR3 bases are TGTGCCAGCAGCTTGACAGGGGATACTGAAGCTTTCTTT. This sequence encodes CASSLTGDTEAFF.